This T cell receptor (beta chain) was obtained from a study of OX40 agonist ivuxolimab in advanced cancers. Study as a whole: Partial responses occurred in Three dose-escalation patients, one with hepatocellular carcinoma and two with cutaneous melanoma. Overall study results and limits: Low normalized T-cell clonal expansion also characterized some of the nonresponders. Researchers report that CD8+ T cells had, on average, more expanded clones than CD4+. At 0.1 to 3.0 mg/kg and by week 6, CD4+ and CD8+ T cells in the blood had expanded clonally.

The V and J ends lost 0 bases and 7 bases, in that order; junction bases with no gene match: 22. In germline, CDR1 is MRHNA, CDR2 SNTAGT. CDR3 length: 21 residues. The protocol was immunoSEQ multiplex PCR, while the TCRdb copy is restricted to in-frame clones and leaves out a portion. Among roughly 60,000 clones listed, about 80% were seen once. A remark on this clone: Antigen: not known.

This TCR derives from an adult with an advanced solid tumor such as melanoma, head and neck, liver or kidney cancer. This chain links TRBV6-4 with TRBJ1-4; 8 bases align to TRBD1. Specimen: CD4+ or CD8+ T cells sorted from blood, collected in a trial of the OX40 agonist ivuxolimab. The CDR3 spells CASSDSNWARDRPEGGEKLFF. DNA of the CDR3: TGTGCCAGCAGTGACTCGAATTGGGCTCGGGACAGGCCTGAAGGGGGTGAAAAACTGTTTTTT.